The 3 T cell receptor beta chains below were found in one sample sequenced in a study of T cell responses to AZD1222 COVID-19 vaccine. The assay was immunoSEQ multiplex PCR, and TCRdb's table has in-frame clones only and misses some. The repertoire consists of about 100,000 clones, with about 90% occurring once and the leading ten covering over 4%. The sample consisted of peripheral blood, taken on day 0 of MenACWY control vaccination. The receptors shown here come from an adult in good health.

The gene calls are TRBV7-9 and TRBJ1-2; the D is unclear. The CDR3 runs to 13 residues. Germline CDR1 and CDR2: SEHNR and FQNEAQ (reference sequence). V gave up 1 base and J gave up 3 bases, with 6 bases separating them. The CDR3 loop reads CASSLGVDYGYTF. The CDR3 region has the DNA TGTGCCAGCAGCTTAGGGGTGGACTATGGCTACACCTTC.

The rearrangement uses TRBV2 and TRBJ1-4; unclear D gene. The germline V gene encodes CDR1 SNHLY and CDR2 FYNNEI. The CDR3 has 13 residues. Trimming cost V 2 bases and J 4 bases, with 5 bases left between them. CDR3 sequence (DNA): TGTGCCAGCAGTGAATACCTTAATGAAAAACTGTTTTTT. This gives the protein CASSEYLNEKLFF.

The CDR3 DNA follows: TGTGCCAGCAGCGCCGGGGGACAGGGACGCTACAATGAGCAGTTCTTC. This gives the protein CASSAGGQGRYNEQFF. The V call is TRBV9, the J call TRBJ2-1, with TRBD1 identical over 9 bases. CDR1 and CDR2 from the germline V gene are SGDLS and YYNGEE. The CDR3 spans 16 residues. V gave up 3 bases and J gave up 3 bases; unmatched junction bases: 7. Combining the CDR3 with reference TRBV9 and TRBJ2-1 gives the whole variable domain DSGVTQTPKHLITATGQRVTLRCSPRSGDLSVYWYQQSLDQGLQFLIQYYNGEERAKGNILERFSAQQFPDLHSELNLSSLELGDSALYFCASSAGGQGRYNEQFFGPGTRLTVL.